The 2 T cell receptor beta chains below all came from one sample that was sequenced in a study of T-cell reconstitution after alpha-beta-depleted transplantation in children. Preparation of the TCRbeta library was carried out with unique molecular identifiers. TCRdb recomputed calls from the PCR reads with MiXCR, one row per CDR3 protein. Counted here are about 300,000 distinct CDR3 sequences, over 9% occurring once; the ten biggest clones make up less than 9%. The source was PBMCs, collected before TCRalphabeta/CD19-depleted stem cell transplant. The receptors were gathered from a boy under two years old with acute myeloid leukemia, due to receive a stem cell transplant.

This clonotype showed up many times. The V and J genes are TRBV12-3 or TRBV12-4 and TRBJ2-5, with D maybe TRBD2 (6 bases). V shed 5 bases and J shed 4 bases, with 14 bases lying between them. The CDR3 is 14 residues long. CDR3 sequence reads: CASSHQRGGETQYF. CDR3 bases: TGTGCCAGCAGTCACCAACGGGGAGGAGAGACCCAGTACTTC.

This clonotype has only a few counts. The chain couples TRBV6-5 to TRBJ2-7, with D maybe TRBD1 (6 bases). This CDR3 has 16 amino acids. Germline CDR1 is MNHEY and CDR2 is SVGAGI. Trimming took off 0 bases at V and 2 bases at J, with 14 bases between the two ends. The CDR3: CASSYSGRGTTYEQYF. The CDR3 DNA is TGTGCCAGCAGTTACTCGGGACGTGGGACAACCTACGAGCAGTACTTC.